The clone carrying this TCR beta chain appeared a single time. The antigen is unknown. This entry is derived from a study of cytomegalovirus exposure and HLA in healthy donors. 13 Jbeta primers and 60 Vbeta primers were used for the PCR. The method was immunoSEQ multiplex PCR; TCRdb's version includes in-frame clones alone and lacks a portion of them. Here the sample spans around 160,000 clones, around three quarters being singletons. Study-level findings and limits: It was only CMV serostatus that was available as immune exposure information.

V was trimmed by 3 bases and J by 5 bases, leaving 10 bases between them. CDR3 length equals 13 residues. Looked up from germline, CDR1 is MDHEN and CDR2 is SYDVKM. V gene TRBV28 combines with J gene TRBJ1-1; D remains unclear. Sequenced input: PBMCs. This TCR was recovered from a woman in her thirties or forties in good health and CMV-seropositive. CDR3 DNA sequence: TGTGCCAGCAGTTTGGAGGTTAGGACTGAAGCTTTCTTT. This gives the protein CASSLEVRTEAFF.